This TCR beta chain was sequenced during a study of cytomegalovirus exposure and HLA in healthy donors (dated 2017 in TCRdb). The study in broad terms: A later analysis indicated that the roughly 120 validation repertoires were generated on the platform also employed for the 700 or so repertoires of the first cohort. The study was designed to test whether signatures of past pathogen exposure could be identified by cataloging public T cell receptors. Along with the approximately 700-subject first cohort, a separate validation cohort of roughly 110 different subjects was used. High-throughput TCR immunosequencing, statistical association of individual TCRs with disease status, and machine learning were combined to predict cytomegalovirus infection status.

Separate from the roughly 650-subject first cohort, the validation cohort of 95 to 150 subjects was the group to which the donors belonged. Library creation used the immunoSEQ multiplex PCR assay. The study's processing was this. A statistical classification framework was built to diagnose cytomegalovirus status from the catalog of TCR beta chain sequences. Entries here come from immuneACCESS through TCRdb and include only in-frame sequences with V and J called. Some clones fail to appear in such tables; in the studies checked, an unresolved V gene covers under half of the shortfall, and the cause of the remainder is unknown. That table is the source of V, J and clone size, and D and trimming were worked out from the DNA. Present in this sample are approximately 100,000 clones, over 85% of which were seen just once. Together, the top ten hold 0.95% to 1.3% of the sample. Relative to germline, V is missing 5 bases and J is missing 0 bases, with 8 bases of the junction outside any gene match. The CDR3 runs 16 amino acids, cysteine and phenylalanine included. The read is trimmed to its CDR3 DNA, 48 bases read in frame from base 1. Sequences LNHDA (CDR1) and SQIVND (CDR2) are obtained from the germline V gene (reference sequence).

What the study reported, not specific to this receptor: A later analysis had no HLA typing for the validation cohort, so co-occurrence there was scored across all 130 or so repertoires. Most TCR sequences were observed very rarely across donors, whereas some public TCRs were present in many individuals. In a later analysis, TCRs clustered in the first cohort were found to also tend to co-occur in the roughly 120 validation repertoires, with 90% to 95% of cluster scores above 0. The classifier was reported to diagnose cytomegalovirus status with high specificity and sensitivity in both the original and validation cohorts. It was suggested by the authors that the approach could potentially be generalized to other disease states and immunological phenotypes. In the study, around 150 TCR beta chains were listed as associated with cytomegalovirus. A few of the identified cytomegalovirus-associated TCR beta chains were confirmed in vitro to be specific for cytomegalovirus antigens.

In the case of this clone: Which antigen it targets is not known. Per-base qualities were not stored, and no clone one base away is much larger.

Rearrangement joined TRBV19 to TRBJ2-7, and 9 bases in between align with TRBD1. Sequenced input: PBMCs. The TCR originated in a woman aged 30 to 39 in good health and CMV-seropositive. Read as DNA, the sequence is TGTGCCAGTAGTCCCCGCGGACAGGGGATCTCCTACGAGCAGTACTTC. It codes for CASSPRGQGISYEQYF.